This T cell receptor (beta chain) appears in the sequencing data of a study of cytomegalovirus exposure and HLA in healthy donors. The CDR3 totals 17 residues. Germline CDR1 and CDR2: SEHNR and FQNEAQ (reference sequence). The PCR made use of 60 Vbeta and 13 Jbeta primers. The assay was immunoSEQ multiplex PCR, and TCRdb's table has in-frame clones only and misses some. This sample yields roughly 120,000 clones, of which 65% to 80% are seen a single time; roughly 31% belongs to the top ten. Worth noting for this clone: Mismatch with germline at one junction end may stem from a read error.

The gene calls are TRBV7-9 and TRBJ1-1; a possible D gene is TRBD1 (5 bases). The source material was PBMCs. The clonotype was recovered from a man aged 60 to 75 in good health and CMV-seropositive. CDR3 region: CSSSLGTDTSVNTEAFF. The CDR3 DNA follows: TGTTCCAGCAGCTTAGGGACGGACACCTCGGTGAACACTGAAGCTTTCTTT.